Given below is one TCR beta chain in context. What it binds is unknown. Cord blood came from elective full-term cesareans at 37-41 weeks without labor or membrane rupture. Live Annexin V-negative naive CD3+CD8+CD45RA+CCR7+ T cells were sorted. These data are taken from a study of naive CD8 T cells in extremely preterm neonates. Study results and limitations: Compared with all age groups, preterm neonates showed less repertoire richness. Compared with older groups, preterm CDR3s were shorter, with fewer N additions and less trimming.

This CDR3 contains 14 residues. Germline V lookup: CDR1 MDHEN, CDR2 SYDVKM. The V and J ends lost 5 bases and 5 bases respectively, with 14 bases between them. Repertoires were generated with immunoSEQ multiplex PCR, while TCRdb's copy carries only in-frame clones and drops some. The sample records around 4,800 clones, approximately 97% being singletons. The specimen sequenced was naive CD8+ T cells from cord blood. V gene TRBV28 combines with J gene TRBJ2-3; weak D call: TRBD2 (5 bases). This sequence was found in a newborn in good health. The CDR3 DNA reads TGTGCCAGCAGTCCACTCCCCGGGGAAGATACGCAGTATTTT. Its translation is CASSPLPGEDTQYF.